These T cell receptor beta chains were read from a single sample in a study of control samples from healthy donors and cancer patients. This table comes from immunoSEQ multiplex PCR, and its TCRdb copy is limited to in-frame clones, with some not included. The sample yields about 43,000 clones, about 94% seen once. Sequencing was done on a sample of blood. All receptors come from a man in his sixties in good health. CDR3s include the opening cysteine and the closing phenylalanine or tryptophan. D genes are given only for firm matches. Rows give clone size only sometimes, using once, few, many, or a class for an expanded clone.

>-|11|TRBJ2-7|-|TRBV28
TGTGCAACCCTAGGGGTTTACGAGCAGTACTTC
CATLGVYEQYF
>TRBD1|13|TRBJ1-1|-|TRBV7-8
TGTGCCAGCAGCCTAACCGGGACAGGGGTTGATTTCTTT
CASSLTGTGVDFF
>TRBD1|16|TRBJ1-2|-|TRBV11-1
TGTGCCAGCAGCTCCGACAGGGGGGGAGCTAACTATGGCTACACCTTC
CASSSDRGGANYGYTF
>TRBD1|16|TRBJ2-1|-|TRBV4-2
TGTGCCAGCAGCCAAGGACAGGGGGCGTCCTACAATGAGCAGTTCTTC
CASSQGQGASYNEQFF
>-|14|TRBJ1-2|-|TRBV2
TGTGCCAGCAGCGACTCCAGGGGTGCCTATGGCTACACCTTC
CASSDSRGAYGYTF
>-|14|TRBJ1-6|-|TRBV5-5
TGTGCCAGCAGCTTGCAGGGCCTACATTCACCCCTCCACTTT
CASSLQGLHSPLHF
>-|14|TRBJ2-3|-|TRBV7-6
TGTGCCAGCAGCTTGGTACTCAGCACAGATACGCAGTATTTT
CASSLVLSTDTQYF
>-|11|TRBJ1-2|-|TRBV29-1
TGCAGCGTTCTTGATGGCTATGGCTACACCTTC
CSVLDGYGYTF
>-|14|TRBJ2-2|-|TRBV10-3
TGTGCCATCAGAGCCGGGACCACCACCGGGGAGCTGTTTTTT
CAIRAGTTTGELFF
>TRBD2|16|TRBJ2-1|-|TRBV7-9
TGTGCCAGCAGCTTATCAGCGGGAAATTCCTACAATGAGCAGTTCTTC
CASSLSAGNSYNEQFF
>-|15|TRBJ2-1|-|TRBV7-2
TGTGCCAGCACCCCCCGGAGACTTAACTACAATGAGCAGTTCTTC
CASTPRRLNYNEQFF
>-|15|TRBJ2-7|-|TRBV11-2
TGTGCCAGCAGCTACGAGCAGACGATCTCCTACGAGCAGTACTTC
CASSYEQTISYEQYF
>-|15|TRBJ1-2|-|TRBV2
TGTGCCAGCAGTGCCGTTCTAATGCTTAACTATGGCTACACCTTC
CASSAVLMLNYGYTF
>-|14|TRBJ2-7|-|TRBV9
TGTGCCAGCAGTCCCGAGGGAGGGGGAATCGAGCAGTACTTC
CASSPEGGGIEQYF
>-|13|TRBJ1-1|-|TRBV10-1
TGCGCCAGCAAATTCGACAGCGACACTGAAGCTTTCTTT
CASKFDSDTEAFF
>TRBD1|16|TRBJ1-3|-|TRBV4-1
TGCGCCAGCAGCCAAGGACAGGGGGCTTCTGGAAACACCATATATTTT
CASSQGQGASGNTIYF
>-|17|TRBJ2-3|-|TRBV24-1
TGTGCCACCAGTGAACGGACTCGAGGGTTCGGCACAGATACGCAGTATTTT
CATSERTRGFGTDTQYF
>-|13|TRBJ2-7|-|TRBV19
TGTGCCAGTAGTCGTCAGGGTGGGTACGAGCAGTACTTC
CASSRQGGYEQYF
>-|16|TRBJ1-3|-|TRBV7-8
TGTGCCAGCAGACGTGGACTTGGTGCCTCTGGAAACACCATATATTTT
CASRRGLGASGNTIYF
>-|15|TRBJ1-5|-|TRBV28
TGTGCCAGCAGTTTATACGGGGGCAGAAATCAGCCCCAGCATTTT
CASSLYGGRNQPQHF
>TRBD2|13|TRBJ2-1|-|TRBV27
TGTGCCAGCAGTACGGGGGGTGGGAATGAGCAGTTCTTC
CASSTGGGNEQFF
>-|14|TRBJ1-4|-|TRBV7-8
TGTGCCAGCAGCTTAGACGGGTATAATGAAAAACTGTTTTTT
CASSLDGYNEKLFF
>TRBD2|17|TRBJ2-1|-|TRBV12-5
TGTGCTAGTGGTTTAAGTTTAGCGGGAGGAGTATACAATGAGCAGTTCTTC
CASGLSLAGGVYNEQFF
>TRBD2|18|TRBJ2-3|-|TRBV11-2
TGTGCCAGCAGCTTAGCGCCGGGACTAGCGGAGAGCACAGATACGCAGTATTTT
CASSLAPGLAESTDTQYF
>-|14|TRBJ1-1|-|TRBV19
TGTGCCAGTCAGGGGATACCTATAAACACTGAAGCTTTCTTT
CASQGIPINTEAFF
>TRBD1|15|TRBJ2-7|-|TRBV28
TGTGCCAGCAGTTCCCCTGGGACAGCTTCCTACGAGCAGTACTTC
CASSSPGTASYEQYF
>TRBD1|15|TRBJ2-7|once|TRBV6-5
TGTGCCAGCAGAAAGGGACAGGGGGCGTCCTACGAGCAGTACTTC
CASRKGQGASYEQYF
>TRBD2|18|TRBJ2-2|once|TRBV14
TGTGCCAGCAGCCAGGAAATGGGACTAGCGGGGATCACCGGGGAGCTGTTTTTT
CASSQEMGLAGITGELFF
>-|13|TRBJ2-2|-|TRBV6-6
TGTGCCAGCAATCTTCTTAACACCGGGGAGCTGTTTTTT
CASNLLNTGELFF
>-|16|TRBJ1-1|-|TRBV19
TGTGCCAGTAGTCCGGGACCTCAAGGGGGGAGCCCTGAAGCTTTCTTT
CASSPGPQGGSPEAFF
>-|12|TRBJ2-2|-|TRBV3-1/TRBV3-2
TGTGCCAGCAGCCAAGCCACCGGGGAGCTGTTTTTT
CASSQATGELFF
>-|13|TRBJ2-1|-|TRBV2
TGTGCCAGCAGTGAAGGGGGTGGGACTGAGCAGTTCTTC
CASSEGGGTEQFF
>-|14|TRBJ1-6|-|TRBV30
TGTGCCTGGAGTAATTGGGGACACAATTCACCCCTCCACTTT
CAWSNWGHNSPLHF
>TRBD1|18|TRBJ1-5|-|TRBV19
TGTGCCAGTAGTATAAGGGGCGTGTCAGGGGGCAGCAATCAGCCCCAGCATTTT
CASSIRGVSGGSNQPQHF
>TRBD2|16|TRBJ2-3|-|TRBV11-2
TGTGCCAGCAGCTTAGATCTAGGGCTAGCGGCAGATACGCAGTATTTT
CASSLDLGLAADTQYF
>-|11|TRBJ2-1|few|TRBV18
TGTGCCAGCTCAGCGTCACATGAGCAGTTCTTC
CASSASHEQFF
>TRBD1|12|TRBJ2-7|-|TRBV5-6
TGTGCCAGCAGCCGAGACAGGGTCGAGCAGTACTTC
CASSRDRVEQYF
>-|13|TRBJ2-3|-|TRBV19
TGTGCCAGTACCGAAGGAGGGCCGGATACGCAGTATTTT
CASTEGGPDTQYF
>-|16|TRBJ2-2|once|TRBV5-1
TGCGCCAGCAGCTTGGGGGTAGTATCGAGCACCGGGGAGCTGTTTTTT
CASSLGVVSSTGELFF
>-|16|TRBJ1-1|-|TRBV6-1
TGTGCCAGCAGTGATCGACAGGAGCCCGGGAACACTGAAGCTTTCTTT
CASSDRQEPGNTEAFF
>-|14|TRBJ1-2|-|TRBV7-9
TGTGCCAGCAGCGCCTCAGGATCTAACTATGGCTACACCTTC
CASSASGSNYGYTF
>-|13|TRBJ2-1|-|TRBV7-8
TGTGCCAGCAGCCCGCCCTCCCCCGGGGAGCAGTTCTTC
CASSPPSPGEQFF
>-|15|TRBJ2-2|-|TRBV3-1/TRBV3-2
TGTGCCAGCAGCCATGACGCGCGGGACACCGGGGAGCTGTTTTTT
CASSHDARDTGELFF
>-|14|TRBJ1-3|-|TRBV9
TGTGCCAGCAGCTCGGGACCGAAGGGAAACACCATATATTTT
CASSSGPKGNTIYF
>-|13|TRBJ1-1|-|TRBV29-1
TGCAGCGTTGAAGAGGGAGGTAACACTGAAGCTTTCTTT
CSVEEGGNTEAFF
>TRBD2|14|TRBJ2-1|-|TRBV11-2
TGTGCCAGCAGCTTTCAAGCGGGGTGGGGTGAGCAGTTCTTC
CASSFQAGWGEQFF
>TRBD2|14|TRBJ2-5|-|TRBV9
TGTGCCAGCAGCCTTCGACTAGCCGATGAGACCCAGTACTTC
CASSLRLADETQYF
>TRBD1|15|TRBJ2-7|-|TRBV19
TGTGCCAGTAGAGGAACAGGGGCCAAATCCGACGAGCAGTACTTC
CASRGTGAKSDEQYF
>TRBD1|15|TRBJ2-7|once|TRBV7-9
TGTGCCAGCAGCTTAGAAGGGACAGGGAGGTACGAGCAGTACTTC
CASSLEGTGRYEQYF
>-|14|TRBJ2-5|once|TRBV25-1
TGTGCCAGCAGTGCGGAACAGGGTACGGAGACCCAGTACTTC
CASSAEQGTETQYF
>-|14|TRBJ2-5|-|TRBV9
TGTGCCAGCAGCTCTCGGGCGCAGGGTGGGACCCAGTACTTC
CASSSRAQGGTQYF
>-|16|TRBJ1-6|-|TRBV15
TGTGCCACCAGCAGAGCGGTTGGAACAGGGAATTCACCCCTCCACTTT
CATSRAVGTGNSPLHF
>-|13|TRBJ1-6|-|TRBV2
TGTGCCAGCAGTGTTGGGGAACGATCACCCCTCCACTTT
CASSVGERSPLHF
>TRBD2|13|TRBJ2-7|-|TRBV4-1
TGCGCCAGCAGCCCGCGGGAGTGGTACGAGCAGTACTTC
CASSPREWYEQYF
>TRBD1|12|TRBJ1-5|once|TRBV29-1
TGCAGCGCCCGGACAGGGGGGCAGCCCCAGCATTTT
CSARTGGQPQHF
>-|11|TRBJ1-1|-|TRBV29-1
TGCAGCGTTACTGGGAACACTGAAGCTTTCTTT
CSVTGNTEAFF
>TRBD1|14|TRBJ2-5|once|TRBV30
TGTGCCTGGAGTGTAGGACAGGGGGCCGAGACCCAGTACTTC
CAWSVGQGAETQYF
>-|16|TRBJ2-1|-|TRBV28
TGTGCCAGCAGTTATAGGCTGGAATGGATCTACAATGAGCAGTTCTTC
CASSYRLEWIYNEQFF
>-|18|TRBJ1-2|-|TRBV4-2
TGTGCCAGCAGCCAAGTGTCGATGGGGCCGACCGATAACTATGGCTACACCTTC
CASSQVSMGPTDNYGYTF